Listed below are T cell receptor beta chains from one sample, sequenced in a study of blood T cell repertoires in COVID-19. Clones were sequenced by immunoSEQ multiplex PCR, and TCRdb holds only the in-frame ones, with some missing. The sample consists of 120,000 or so clones, more than 70% of them appearing once. Sequencing used peripheral blood. The receptor source for this set is an elderly man with active or convalescent COVID-19. CDR3s include the opening cysteine and the closing phenylalanine or tryptophan. Each record gives: V gene, CDR3 length, D gene, clone size, J gene, CDR3 DNA, CDR3 protein. The D gene is left open where the match is weak. Clone sizes are given selectively: once, few, many, or a class where the clone is expanded.

V: TRBV25-1
length: 13
D: .
size: .
J: TRBJ1-2
DNA: TGTGCCAGCAGTGATGGGCCCATATATGGCTACACCTTC
CDR3: CASSDGPIYGYTF

V: TRBV4-3
length: 16
D: .
size: .
J: TRBJ2-7
DNA: TGCGCCAGCAGCCAAGATGAGGACTCGTTTCGGGGCGAGCAGTACTTC
CDR3: CASSQDEDSFRGEQYF

V: TRBV10-3
length: 15
D: .
size: .
J: TRBJ1-4
DNA: TGTGCCATCAGTCAACGCAGGGAAAAGGGTGAAAAACTGTTTTTT
CDR3: CAISQRREKGEKLFF

V: TRBV30
length: 13
D: .
size: .
J: TRBJ2-1
DNA: TGTGCCTGGAGTTACAGGGCCAGGGATGAGCAGTTCTTC
CDR3: CAWSYRARDEQFF

V: TRBV1
length: 18
D: .
size: .
J: TRBJ2-2
DNA: TGCACCAGCAGCCAAGAGACTAGCGGGGGGGCCGAATGCGGGGAGCTGTTTTTT
CDR3: CTSSQETSGGAECGELFF

V: TRBV28
length: 16
D: .
size: .
J: TRBJ2-2
DNA: TGTGCCAGCAGTTTCCTTGGGGGGGGCCGCCCCGGGGAGCTGTTTTTT
CDR3: CASSFLGGGRPGELFF

V: TRBV6-2/TRBV6-3
length: 16
D: TRBD2
size: .
J: TRBJ2-1
DNA: TGTGCCAGCAGTAAGGTCCTAGCGGGGGCCTACAATGAGCAGTTCTTC
CDR3: CASSKVLAGAYNEQFF

V: TRBV7-3
length: 15
D: TRBD2
size: .
J: TRBJ2-1
DNA: TGTGCCAGCAGCCGTAGCGGGGGCTCTTACAATGAGCAGTTCTTC
CDR3: CASSRSGGSYNEQFF

V: TRBV10-3
length: 14
D: TRBD1
size: few
J: TRBJ1-6
DNA: TGTGCCATCAGTCAGGGGGCTAATAATTCACCCCTCCACTTT
CDR3: CAISQGANNSPLHF

V: TRBV2
length: 15
D: .
size: .
J: TRBJ1-1
DNA: TGTGCCAGCAGTGAAATGAGAGGGGGGGACACTGAAGCTTTCTTT
CDR3: CASSEMRGGDTEAFF

V: TRBV7-2
length: 15
D: TRBD2
size: .
J: TRBJ2-7
DNA: TGTGCCAGCAGCTTCGGACTAGCGGGGTCCTACGAGCAGTACTTC
CDR3: CASSFGLAGSYEQYF

V: TRBV5-1
length: 14
D: .
size: .
J: TRBJ1-2
DNA: TGCGCCAGCAGCTTGGACCGCATTAGGGGTGGCTACACCTTC
CDR3: CASSLDRIRGGYTF

V: TRBV4-3
length: 15
D: .
size: .
J: TRBJ2-5
DNA: TGCGCCAGCAGCCAAGATGGGGGGGGGCCACAGACCCAGTACTTC
CDR3: CASSQDGGGPQTQYF

V: TRBV5-1
length: 15
D: .
size: once
J: TRBJ2-3
DNA: TGCGCCAGCAGCTTGGCCGGTGGGGGCCCAGATACGCAGTATTTT
CDR3: CASSLAGGGPDTQYF

V: TRBV9
length: 16
D: TRBD1
size: once
J: TRBJ2-3
DNA: TGTGCCAGCACCATCAGAGGGACAGGGGGCACAGATACGCAGTATTTT
CDR3: CASTIRGTGGTDTQYF

V: TRBV9
length: 16
D: TRBD1
size: .
J: TRBJ1-3
DNA: TGTGCCAGCAGCCAAATGGGGACAGTCTCTGGAAACACCATATATTTT
CDR3: CASSQMGTVSGNTIYF

V: TRBV24-1
length: 12
D: .
size: once
J: TRBJ2-7
DNA: TGTGCCACCAGTGATACAGGGCGTGAGCAGTACTTC
CDR3: CATSDTGREQYF

V: TRBV27
length: 15
D: .
size: .
J: TRBJ2-7
DNA: TGTGCCAGCAGTCTAACGGGGGGGACAGCCTACGAGCAGTACTTC
CDR3: CASSLTGGTAYEQYF

V: TRBV19
length: 14
D: TRBD1
size: .
J: TRBJ2-3
DNA: TGTGCCAGTACCCGGACAGGGAGCACAGATACGCAGTATTTT
CDR3: CASTRTGSTDTQYF

V: TRBV3-1/TRBV3-2
length: 17
D: TRBD2
size: once
J: TRBJ2-3
DNA: TGTGCCAGCAGCCGACACGGCGGGGGATCTAGCACAGATACGCAGTATTTT
CDR3: CASSRHGGGSSTDTQYF

V: TRBV19
length: 15
D: TRBD1
size: .
J: TRBJ1-5
DNA: TGTGCCAGTAGCCCGGGGGACAGCGCCAATCAGCCCCAGCATTTT
CDR3: CASSPGDSANQPQHF

V: TRBV6-1
length: 14
D: .
size: few
J: TRBJ1-2
DNA: .
CDR3: CASSEVGPGTFHTF

V: TRBV6-6
length: 16
D: TRBD1
size: .
J: TRBJ2-2
DNA: TGTGCCAGCAGTACCCGACAGGGTGTAGACACCGGGGAGCTGTTTTTT
CDR3: CASSTRQGVDTGELFF

V: TRBV6-2/TRBV6-3
length: 12
D: .
size: once
J: TRBJ2-7
DNA: TGTGCCAGCAGTTACTTGAGGAGCGAGCAGTACTTC
CDR3: CASSYLRSEQYF

V: TRBV19
length: 15
D: TRBD1
size: .
J: TRBJ2-7
DNA: TGTGCCAGTAGTCCCTCTCGACAGGGGGCGTACGAGCAGTACTTC
CDR3: CASSPSRQGAYEQYF

V: TRBV5-6
length: 13
D: TRBD1
size: .
J: TRBJ1-2
DNA: TGTGCCAGCAGCCCGACAGGGGCCTATGGCTACACCTTC
CDR3: CASSPTGAYGYTF

V: TRBV5-6
length: 14
D: .
size: many
J: TRBJ2-2
DNA: TGTGCCAGCAGCAAGGATAGACGGGCCGGGGAGCTGTTTTTT
CDR3: CASSKDRRAGELFF

V: TRBV5-1
length: 14
D: .
size: .
J: TRBJ2-3
DNA: TGCGCCAGCAGCTTGGCACAGCCCACAGATACGCAGTATTTT
CDR3: CASSLAQPTDTQYF

V: TRBV7-2
length: 13
D: .
size: .
J: TRBJ2-5
DNA: TGTGCCAGCAGCTTAGGACTAAGGGAGACCCAGTACTTC
CDR3: CASSLGLRETQYF

V: TRBV7-9
length: 16
D: TRBD1
size: once
J: TRBJ1-1
DNA: TGTGCCAGCAGCACCGGGACAGGAGCCATGAACACTGAAGCTTTCTTT
CDR3: CASSTGTGAMNTEAFF

V: TRBV5-8
length: 14
D: TRBD1
size: .
J: TRBJ1-5
DNA: TGTGCCAGCACCCCGACAGGGGGCGGGCAGCCCCAGCATTTT
CDR3: CASTPTGGGQPQHF

V: TRBV18
length: 16
D: TRBD2
size: once
J: TRBJ2-3
DNA: TGTGCCAGCTCACCAAGACTAGCGGGGGGCACAGATACGCAGTATTTT
CDR3: CASSPRLAGGTDTQYF

V: TRBV27
length: 15
D: TRBD1
size: .
J: TRBJ1-3
DNA: TGTGCCAGCAGTCGAATGGGACAGGGTGGAAACACCATATATTTT
CDR3: CASSRMGQGGNTIYF

V: TRBV5-1
length: 16
D: TRBD1
size: .
J: TRBJ2-3
DNA: TGCGCCAGCAGCCAACAAGGGACAGCTAGCACAGATACGCAGTATTTT
CDR3: CASSQQGTASTDTQYF

V: TRBV7-9
length: 14
D: TRBD1
size: .
J: TRBJ1-1
DNA: TGTGCCAGCAGCCCCACAGGGGGCAGGACTGAAGCTTTCTTT
CDR3: CASSPTGGRTEAFF

V: TRBV5-1
length: 15
D: TRBD2
size: .
J: TRBJ2-1
DNA: TGCGCCAGCAGCTTAATAGCGGGGTCTGACAATGAGCAGTTCTTC
CDR3: CASSLIAGSDNEQFF

V: TRBV7-2
length: 15
D: TRBD2
size: .
J: TRBJ2-7
DNA: TGTGCCAGCAGCTTAGTAAGCGGGGGGGCCTACGAGCAGTACTTC
CDR3: CASSLVSGGAYEQYF

V: TRBV21-1
length: 20
D: .
size: .
J: TRBJ2-2
DNA: TGTGCCAGCACCGAGGGGAAGGGGGCTAGGACTAGCGCGGAAGCCGGGGAGCTGTTTTTT
CDR3: CASTEGKGARTSAEAGELFF

V: TRBV5-1
length: 14
D: TRBD1
size: .
J: TRBJ2-5
DNA: TGCGCCAGCAGCACCGGGACAGACCAAGAGACCCAGTACTTC
CDR3: CASSTGTDQETQYF

V: TRBV7-9
length: 12
D: .
size: .
J: TRBJ1-2
DNA: TGTGCCAGCAGCTTGGCAGGGGAAGGCTACACCTTC
CDR3: CASSLAGEGYTF

V: TRBV30
length: 13
D: .
size: .
J: TRBJ1-2
DNA: TGTGCCTGTACTCGGGGTTCTAACTATGGCTACACCTTC
CDR3: CACTRGSNYGYTF

V: TRBV19
length: 14
D: .
size: .
J: TRBJ1-6
DNA: TGTGCCAGTAGTTTCAGGGGCGAAAATTCACCCCTCCACTTT
CDR3: CASSFRGENSPLHF

V: TRBV6-5
length: 14
D: .
size: .
J: TRBJ2-7
DNA: TGTGCCAGCAGTCCTCGGGACATCTCCTACGAGCAGTACTTT
CDR3: CASSPRDISYEQYF

V: TRBV27
length: 15
D: .
size: .
J: TRBJ1-2
DNA: TGTGCCAGCAGTTTATTTCCACAGGGCAACTATGGCTACACCTTC
CDR3: CASSLFPQGNYGYTF

V: TRBV7-3
length: 18
D: TRBD1
size: .
J: TRBJ1-6
DNA: TGTGCCAGCAGCTTAAGGGGACAGACTAACTCCTATAATTCACCCCTCCACTTT
CDR3: CASSLRGQTNSYNSPLHF

V: TRBV5-5
length: 15
D: .
size: .
J: TRBJ1-5
DNA: TGTGCCAGCAGCTTGGACGGACAGCTTAATCAGCCCCAGCATTTT
CDR3: CASSLDGQLNQPQHF

V: TRBV7-2
length: 14
D: .
size: .
J: TRBJ2-5
DNA: TGTGCCAGCAGCTTAGTCAGGGCCCAAGAGACCCAGTACTTC
CDR3: CASSLVRAQETQYF

V: TRBV6-5
length: 11
D: .
size: .
J: TRBJ1-1
DNA: TGTGCCAGCCGGGGGAACACTGAAGCTTTCTTT
CDR3: CASRGNTEAFF

V: TRBV5-1
length: 18
D: TRBD2
size: .
J: TRBJ2-3
DNA: TGCGCCAGCAGCTTGGGTCCAGCGGGGGGACCTTTAACAGATACGCAGTATTTT
CDR3: CASSLGPAGGPLTDTQYF

V: TRBV18
length: 14
D: .
size: .
J: TRBJ1-1
DNA: TGTGCCAGCTCACGACTACAGGGTTTGGCTGAAGCTTTCTTT
CDR3: CASSRLQGLAEAFF

V: TRBV7-6
length: 16
D: TRBD1
size: .
J: TRBJ1-4
DNA: TGTGCCAGCAGCTCCGGGACAGGGATTCTGATTGAAAAACTGTTTTTT
CDR3: CASSSGTGILIEKLFF

V: TRBV7-9
length: 13
D: .
size: few
J: TRBJ2-3
DNA: TGTGCCAGCATCCCGGACAACACAGATACGCAGTATTTT
CDR3: CASIPDNTDTQYF

V: TRBV3-1/TRBV3-2
length: 14
D: TRBD2
size: .
J: TRBJ2-1
DNA: TGTGCCAGCAGCCGGACTAGCGGGATCAATGAGCAGTTCTTC
CDR3: CASSRTSGINEQFF